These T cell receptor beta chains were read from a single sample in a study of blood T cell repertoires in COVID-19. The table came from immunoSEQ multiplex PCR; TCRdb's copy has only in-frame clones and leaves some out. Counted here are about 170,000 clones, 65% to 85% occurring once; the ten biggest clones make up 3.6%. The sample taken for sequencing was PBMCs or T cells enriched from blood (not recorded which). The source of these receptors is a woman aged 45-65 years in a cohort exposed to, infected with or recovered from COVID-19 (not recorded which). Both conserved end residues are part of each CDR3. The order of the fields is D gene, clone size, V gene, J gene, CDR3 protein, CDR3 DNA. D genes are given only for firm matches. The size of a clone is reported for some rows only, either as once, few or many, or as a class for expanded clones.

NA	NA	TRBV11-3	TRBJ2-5	CASSLSALGGRETQYF	TGTGCCAGCAGCTTATCTGCCCTCGGAGGGAGAGAGACCCAGTACTTC
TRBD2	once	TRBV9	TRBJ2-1	CASGTGTSEYNEQFF	TGTGCCAGCGGAACCGGGACTAGCGAGTACAATGAGCAGTTCTTC
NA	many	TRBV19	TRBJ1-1	CASTPKGLGATEAFF	TGTGCCAGTACCCCCAAGGGGTTGGGGGCTACTGAAGCTTTCTTT
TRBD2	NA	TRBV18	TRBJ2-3	CASSPIAGSTDTQYF	TGTGCCAGCTCACCCATAGCGGGGAGCACAGATACGCAGTATTTT
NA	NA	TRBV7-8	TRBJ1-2	CASSSRANYGYTF	TGTGCCAGCAGCTCGAGAGCTAACTATGGCTACACCTTC
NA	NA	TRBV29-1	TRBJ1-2	CSVVGTYGYTF	TGCAGCGTTGTTGGGACATATGGCTACACCTTC
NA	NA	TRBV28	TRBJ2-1	CASSSRLVNEQFF	TGTGCCAGCAGCTCGAGACTCGTCAATGAGCAGTTCTTC
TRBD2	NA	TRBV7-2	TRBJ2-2	CASSPWREGSWGELFF	TGTGCCAGCAGCCCTTGGCGGGAGGGGAGCTGGGGGGAGCTGTTTTTT
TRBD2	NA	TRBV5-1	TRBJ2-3	CASSYSGGSDTQYF	TGCGCCAGCAGCTATAGCGGGGGTTCAGATACGCAGTATTTT
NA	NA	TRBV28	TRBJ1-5	CASTVLSRDNQPQHF	TGTGCCAGCACTGTATTGTCCAGGGACAATCAGCCCCAGCATTTT
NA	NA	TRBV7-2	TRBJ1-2	CASSFNREEYGYTF	TGTGCCAGCAGCTTTAACAGGGAAGAGTATGGCTACACCTTC
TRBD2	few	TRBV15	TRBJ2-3	CATSRDLLGGTGTDTQYF	TGTGCCACCAGCAGAGATCTCCTGGGAGGGACCGGCACAGATACGCAGTATTTT
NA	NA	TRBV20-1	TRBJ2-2	CSASGGNTGELFF	TGCAGTGCTAGTGGCGGGAACACCGGGGAGCTGTTTTTT
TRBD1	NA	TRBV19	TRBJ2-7	CASSLPGQGPYEQYF	TGTGCCAGTAGTCTACCGGGACAGGGGCCCTACGAGCAGTACTTC
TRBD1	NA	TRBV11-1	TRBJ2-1	CASSLATGPVTYNEQFF	TGTGCCAGCAGCTTAGCGACAGGGCCTGTGACCTACAATGAGCAGTTCTTC
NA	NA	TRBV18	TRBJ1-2	CASSPPLQANYGYTF	TGTGCCAGCTCACCACCCTTACAGGCCAACTATGGCTACACCTTC
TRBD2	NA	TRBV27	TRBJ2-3	CASSLRRGMTSTDTQYF	TGTGCCAGCAGTTTACGGCGGGGGATGACTAGCACAGATACGCAGTATTTT
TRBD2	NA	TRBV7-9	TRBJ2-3	CASSPGGTSRPTDTQYF	TGTGCCAGCAGCCCCGGCGGGACTAGCAGACCCACAGATACGCAGTATTTT
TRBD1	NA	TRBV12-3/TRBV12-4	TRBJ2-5	CASSGQGLETQYF	TGTGCCAGCAGTGGACAGGGTTTAGAGACCCAGTACTTC